The sequence of this TCR beta chain was determined in a study of T cell clones after liver transplantation. At the level of the study: Without induction therapy, subjects received standard immunosuppression until 12-24 months post-transplant. Findings and limits, study-wide: Graft donor-reactive T cells possibly entered the graft instead of undergoing deletion.

V shed 2 bases and J 3 bases; nucleotides not matched to a gene: 5. Germline lookup yields CDR1 SGDLS and CDR2 YYNGEE. The length of the CDR3 is 15 residues. As to this clone: Its antigen is unknown.

Here immunoSEQ multiplex PCR was the method, and the copy in TCRdb shows in-frame clones only, minus some. The sample yields 60,000 or so clones, about two thirds seen once. This receptor was obtained from a human donor who received a liver transplant. The chain has TRBV9 and TRBJ2-3, with 8 bases aligning to TRBD2. This specimen was CD4+ T cells from blood, taken before liver transplant. CDR3 sequence (DNA): TGTGCCAGCAGCGTTAGCGGGGACCCAACAGATACGCAGTATTTT. It yields the protein CASSVSGDPTDTQYF.